This TCR beta chain was recorded in a study of cytomegalovirus exposure and HLA in healthy donors (dated by TCRdb to 2015 to 2018). The study in broad terms: An earlier analysis of 587 of the donors reported about 300 Gb of sequence data and 117 million unique TCR beta sequences obtained from around 180 million T cells. Roughly 300 gigabases of sequencing data and around 88 million unique TCR sequences made up an early release that covered around 640 HLA-typed donors. Of the roughly 400 genotyped donors, 65% to 90% fell in the genetic ancestry cluster associated with self-reported Caucasian donors. The study aimed to test whether cataloging public T cell receptors could reveal signatures of past pathogen exposure. Using immunosequencing, the study profiled T cell repertoires from some 670 subjects and related those repertoires to cytomegalovirus serostatus. Besides the first cohort of roughly 640 subjects, a separate validation cohort made up of 120 different subjects was used. The study combined high-throughput TCR immunosequencing, statistical association of individual TCRs with disease status, and machine learning to predict cytomegalovirus infection status. In a later analysis, previously published TCR beta repertoires from 600 to 850 donors were re-analyzed and high-resolution HLA genotyping was added so that TCR occurrence patterns could be studied. The later analysis used no new phenotypic data to find candidate immune exposures, relying instead on TCR beta sequences and their occurrence across donors. In an earlier analysis of roughly 540 of the donors, high-throughput TCR beta sequencing was used to judge whether each TCR beta V gene segment behaved as functional or pseudogenic. Donor age, sex, ethnicity and CMV serostatus were compiled alongside the repertoire data. Genome-wide SNP genotypes for about three fifths of the 666 donors were used in a later genetic analysis, which treated that subset as a discovery cohort. Every repertoire in the discovery cohort had been generated on one and the same sequencing platform. Both class I and class II loci were covered by HLA typing, at four-digit resolution. Typing coverage varied by locus: about 620-630 donors for A, B, C, DRB1 and DQB1; 522 for DQA1; approximately 610 for DPA1; 450 to 480 for DPB1. Roughly 5 DR-DQ haplotypes were handled as single units for association and clustering because linkage in the cohort was strong. Among around 400 genotyped donors of the cohort, an average of approximately 220,000 unique TCR beta nucleotide sequences was sequenced per donor, of which 15% to 20% were non-productive.

To note about this clone: It has no known antigen specificity.

Library preparation used the immunoSEQ multiplex PCR assay. The multiplex PCR relied on a mix of 60 forward primers for TCR Vbeta segments and 13 reverse primers for TCR Jbeta segments. The CDR3 region of rearranged TCR beta genes was amplified from genomic DNA with a multiplex PCR assay. The amplified TCR beta libraries were sequenced on the Illumina HiSeq System as 87-base-pair reads. Turning to the authors' computational methods: In a later analysis, roughly 80 million unique TCR beta chains were counted across the roughly 610 repertoires, and about 10 million of these chains were shared by at least two donors. Raw reads were error-corrected and collapsed into unique sequences with a nearest-neighbor algorithm that merged closely related sequences to remove PCR and sequencing errors. CDR3 sequences were aligned to IMGT reference sequences to assign V, D and J gene segments. For a sequence to be retained, a match of at least six nucleotides to both a V gene segment and a J gene segment was required. Rearrangements were called productive when the CDR3 lacked stop codons and stayed in frame with V and J; all others were non-productive. Following IMGT convention, CDR3 was defined as the stretch from the second conserved V-encoded cysteine up to the conserved J-encoded phenylalanine. The earlier analysis of 500 to 600 of the donors excluded sequences that lacked an unambiguous match to a single V gene segment. In an earlier analysis of 500 to 750 of the donors, V segments were called functional above 56.7% productive rearrangements and were called segregating when the between-donor standard deviation exceeded 5%. A statistical classification framework was built to diagnose cytomegalovirus status from the catalog of TCR beta chain sequences. In a later analysis, V and J genes were assigned by comparing TCR nucleotide sequences against IMGT/GENE-DB human TR gene sequences. Using the TCRdist pipeline, a later analysis assigned CDR3 sequences along with most-parsimonious VDJ recombination scenarios. In a later analysis, every TCR beta chain was defined by the combination of its CDR3 amino acid sequence and its V-gene family, and reads without a unique V-gene family were dropped. In a later analysis, 450 to 600 highly shared, low-generation-probability nucleotide sequences were removed to address suspected cross-contamination and a sequencing artifact. For each public chain, a later analysis derived a clonal expansion index from normalized ranks of inferred template counts within each repertoire. A later analysis computed generation probabilities with a VDJ recombination model fitted to out-of-frame rearrangements, and checked the results against IGoR. In a later analysis, hypergeometric tests were used to score TCR-TCR, TCR-HLA and TCR-CMV co-occurrence, with a repertoire-size bias correction applied to TCR pairs. In a later analysis, false discovery rates were estimated by permuting HLA or CMV assignments 20 times. In a later analysis, co-occurring TCRs were grouped using DBSCAN, and TCRdist sequence similarity was added for clustering within HLA-allele-positive subsets. Co-occurrence clustering excluded repertoires with fewer than 30,000 or more than 120,000 public chains, plus five with anomalous nucleotide sharing. Not all clones reach the TCRdb copy of this immuneACCESS table, which keeps in-frame sequences only. Checked studies attribute under half of the gap to unresolved V genes and leave the rest unexplained. V, J and clone size were drawn from that table, and D and trimming were deduced from the DNA. In this sample's table one finds about 160,000 clones. The ten largest make up around 1.9% of the sample.

Findings and caveats that apply to the study as a whole: A later analysis reported that several top co-occurrence clusters appeared linked to parvovirus B19, influenza, CMV and Epstein-Barr virus. A cluster of highly shared sequence variants was judged likely to represent a technical artifact of the sequencing pipeline. A total of around 150 TCR beta chains were listed by the study as associated with cytomegalovirus. The authors suggested that the approach could potentially be extended to other disease states and immunological phenotypes. According to a later analysis, most CMV-associated TCR beta chains appeared to be HLA-restricted, and the HLA associations seemed to be driven largely by CMV exposure. A further reported finding was that TCR beta sequences accurately predicted the HLA-A and HLA-B alleles for most subjects in the first cohort. A later genetic analysis associated a missense DCLRE1C variant with V-gene and J-gene trimming of TCR beta chains, and an independent cohort replicated the association. A later analysis found that HLA-associated TCR beta chains were more clonally expanded and had lower generation probabilities than equally common non-associated chains. Because counts were too low, about 18 rarely observed V segments, including chromosome 9 orphons, were excluded from the earlier analysis of 587 of the donors. The classifier was reported to diagnose cytomegalovirus status with high specificity and sensitivity in both the original cohort and the validation cohort. A later analysis associated about 16,000 TCR beta sequences with specific HLA alleles at a false discovery rate of 0.05. Only TCR beta chains were sequenced in this cohort, and the absence of alpha or paired-chain data limited detectable features. Roughly uniform sequencing depth across donors was assumed in presence/absence analyses, although this assumption may not hold. Across donors, most TCR sequences were observed very rarely, whereas some public TCRs were present in many individuals. Correlated functional status among segregating V segments might reflect linkage disequilibrium, but an unknown experimental factor could not be ruled out. Assigning TCR associations to individual alleles was difficult when HLA alleles, especially DR and DQ, strongly co-occurred. Because HLA typing was missing for some donors at each locus, association tests included only the typed subset. In a later analysis, TCR association rates were found to vary across HLA loci, with the most associated TCRs seen for DRB1 alleles and the fewest for HLA-C alleles. For the cohort, immune exposure information was limited to CMV serostatus. In an earlier analysis of more than 450 of the donors, most TCR beta V segments were observed in productive rearrangements about 87% or about 30% of the time, broadly matching IMGT annotations. Three of the identified cytomegalovirus-associated TCR beta chains were confirmed in vitro to be specific for cytomegalovirus antigens. Compared with the 666-donor mean, donors in an Asian-associated ancestry cluster had fewer N-insertions in productive TCRs, according to a later genetic analysis.

The cohort consisted of hundreds of healthy bone marrow donors. Cohort members were all nominally healthy when sampled, although unrecorded immune exposures were likely present. The donor tested CMV seronegative and was one of the 352 seronegative cohort members. A peripheral blood sample was provided by each donor, and peripheral blood mononuclear cells were used for TCR beta sequencing. Genomic DNA extraction from the blood cell samples was performed with the Qiagen DNeasy Blood Extraction Kit. Sequencing was performed on PBMCs. The clonotype was recovered from a man aged 30-40 years in good health and CMV-seronegative.

The encoded CDR3 is CATSRGGGRPGQYF. The DNA sequence is TGTGCCACCAGCAGAGGCGGGGGACGGCCCGGGCAGTACTTC. The sequence joins TRBV15 to TRBJ2-7; a stretch of 7 junction bases matches TRBD2. CDR1 and CDR2 were assigned from the germline V gene (reference sequence) as LNHNV and YYDKDF. V ends up 1 base short and J 9 bases short, with an unmatched junction base count of 9. Reading from cysteine to phenylalanine, the CDR3 counts 14 amino acids. The DNA shown is the 42-base CDR3, in frame from base 1.